These 6 T cell receptor beta chains originate from one sample sequenced in a study of immune evolution from preneoplasia to lung adenocarcinoma. The assay was immunoSEQ multiplex PCR, and TCRdb's table has in-frame clones only and misses some. The sample has 5,500 to 6,000 clones, about 73% seen once. Material: FFPE lung adenocarcinoma in situ tissue. The receptors were sampled from a person aged 55-85 years with lung adenocarcinoma.

This clone was observed a handful of times. The V gene is TRBV29-1, the J gene TRBJ2-7; D possibly uses TRBD1 or TRBD2 (5 bases each). CDR3 size: 14 residues. Between the trimmed V and J ends, which lost 6 bases and 0 bases, there was a span of 15 bases. The germline V gene has CDR1 SQVTM and CDR2 ANQGSEA. This CDR3 is CSVDRDGGSYEQYF. The CDR3 DNA sequence: TGCAGCGTAGACCGGGACGGCGGCTCCTACGAGCAGTACTTC.

The CDR3 sequence: CASSGGGPYNEQFF. The CDR3 nucleotides read TGTGCCAGCAGCGGAGGGGGCCCCTACAATGAGCAGTTCTTC. The chain employs TRBV9 and TRBJ2-1; the match to TRBD1 covers 7 bases. With V trimmed by 3 bases and J by 2 bases, 2 bases remained unmatched. The CDR3 is 14 amino acids. Germline V lookup: CDR1 SGDLS, CDR2 YYNGEE.

The chain combines TRBV30 with TRBJ1-1; D is uncertain. In germline, CDR1 is GTSNPN, CDR2 SVGIG (reference sequence). CDR3 length equals 13 residues. Deletions cut 2 bases from V and 3 bases from J, with 10 bases between. The CDR3 region has the DNA TGTGCCTGGAGTACTGGTCGATACACTGAAGCTTTCTTT. Encoded protein: CAWSTGRYTEAFF.

The table lists this clone with a few counts. The V and J genes are TRBV5-1 and TRBJ2-6; D gene uncertain. Germline values: CDR1 SGHRS, CDR2 YFSETQ. V shed 0 bases and J shed 4 bases, with 8 bases lying between them. CDR3 length equals 15 residues. CDR3 in DNA: TGCGCCAGCAGCTTGGCGTTATCCGGGGCCAACGTCCTGACTTTC. Protein product: CASSLALSGANVLTF.

The chain recombines TRBV5-1 with TRBJ2-7; D uncertain. The length of the CDR3 is 13 residues. Germline assignment: CDR1 SGHRS and CDR2 YFSETQ. Trimming left V 4 bases short and J 3 bases short, with 11 bases between. DNA for the CDR3: TGCGCCAGCAGCCAAGGGATCAACTACGAGCAGTACTTC. Its translation: CASSQGINYEQYF.

This clone has just a few counts. The chain links TRBV6-1 to TRBJ1-6; D is perhaps TRBD1 (6 bases). Germline CDR1 reads MNHNS; CDR2 reads SASEGT. This CDR3 has 14 residues. Trimming stripped 10 bases from V and 8 bases from J, with 18 bases between. The CDR3 here is CATIRDTRDSPLHF. CDR3 coding DNA: TGTGCCACCATCAGGGACACGAGGGATTCACCCCTCCACTTT.